This T cell receptor (beta chain) was identified in a study of identical twins. Study-wide points: Whereas memory repertoires showed no such difference, abundant cord blood beta clonotypes carried fewer insertions.

TCRdb independently ran MiXCR on the 5' RACE reads; one entry per CDR3 protein. The sample consists of about 150,000 distinct CDR3 sequences, roughly 3.3% of them appearing once. The CDR3 totals 14 residues. The germline CDR1 and CDR2 sequences are MNHEY and SVGEGT. V shed 4 bases and J 6 bases; nucleotides not matched to a gene: 4. This clonotype appeared many times. Antigen unknown. The chain combines TRBV6-2 or TRBV6-3 with TRBJ2-1, with 9 positions matching TRBD1. Input material: memory T cells sorted from blood. This TCR derives from a man aged 18 to 35 in good health. CDR3 sequence: CASSWTGAVNEQFF. CDR3 DNA sequence: TGTGCCAGCAGTTGGACAGGGGCGGTCAATGAGCAGTTCTTC.